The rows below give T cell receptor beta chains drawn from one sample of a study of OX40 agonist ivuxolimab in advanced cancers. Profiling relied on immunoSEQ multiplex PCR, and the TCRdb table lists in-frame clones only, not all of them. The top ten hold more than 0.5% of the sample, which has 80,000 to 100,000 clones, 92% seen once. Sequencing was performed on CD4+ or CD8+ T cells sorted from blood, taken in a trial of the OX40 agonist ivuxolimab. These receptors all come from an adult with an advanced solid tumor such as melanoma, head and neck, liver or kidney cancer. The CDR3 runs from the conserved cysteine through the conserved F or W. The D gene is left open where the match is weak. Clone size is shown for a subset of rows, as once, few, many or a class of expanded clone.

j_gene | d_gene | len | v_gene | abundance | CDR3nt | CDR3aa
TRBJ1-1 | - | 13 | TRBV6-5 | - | TGTGCCAGCAGTGCCCCGGGGCCCACTGAAGCTTTCTTT | CASSAPGPTEAFF
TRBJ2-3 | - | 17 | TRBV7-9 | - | TGTGCCAGCAGCACAGTCAGCCAGGGGTCATTCACGGATACGCAGTATTTT | CASSTVSQGSFTDTQYF
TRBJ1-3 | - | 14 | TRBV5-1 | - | TGCGCCAGCAGCTTGGGACCCAGAGGAAACACCATATATTTT | CASSLGPRGNTIYF
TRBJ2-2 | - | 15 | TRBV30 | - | TGTGCCTGGAGTCTAACAGGGATCTTGACCGGGGAGCTGTTTTTT | CAWSLTGILTGELFF
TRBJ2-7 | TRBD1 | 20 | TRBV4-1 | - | TGCGCCAGCAGCCTCCGCAGGGCCGGGACAGGGGAGAGGGGGGCCTACGAGCAGTACTTC | CASSLRRAGTGERGAYEQYF
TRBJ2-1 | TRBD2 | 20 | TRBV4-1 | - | TGCGCCAGCAGCCAAGATTTCAGGGGGTTTAGCGGGGGCCATGGGGATGAGCAGTTCTTC | CASSQDFRGFSGGHGDEQFF
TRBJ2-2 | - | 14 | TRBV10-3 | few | TGTGCCATCAGTGAGTCGGGGGTGTCCGGGGAGCTGTTTTTT | CAISESGVSGELFF
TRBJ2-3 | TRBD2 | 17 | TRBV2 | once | TGTGCCAACAGTCTTCCCCTCGTAGCGGGGTTTCCAGATACGCAGTATTTT | CANSLPLVAGFPDTQYF
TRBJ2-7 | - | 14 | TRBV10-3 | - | TGTGCCATCAGTGAGGTAGCCTTACGAGCCGAGCAGTACTTC | CAISEVALRAEQYF
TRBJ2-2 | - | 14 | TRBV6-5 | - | TGTGCCAGCAGGGGGCTCGGGTTCACCGGGGAGCTGTTTTTT | CASRGLGFTGELFF
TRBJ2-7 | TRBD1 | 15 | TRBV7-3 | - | TGTGCCAGCAGCTTAGGGACAGGTGGCTCCTACGAGCAGTACTTC | CASSLGTGGSYEQYF
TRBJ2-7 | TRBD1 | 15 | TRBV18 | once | TGTGCCAGCTCTCCTCCGGGACAGGGTTCCTACGAGCAGTACTTC | CASSPPGQGSYEQYF
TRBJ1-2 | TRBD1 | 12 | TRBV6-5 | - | TGTGCTGTCTTGGGACAGAACTATGGCTACACCTTC | CAVLGQNYGYTF
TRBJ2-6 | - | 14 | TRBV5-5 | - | TGTGCCAGCAGCCCTCGTTCTGGGGCCAACGTCCTGACTTTC | CASSPRSGANVLTF
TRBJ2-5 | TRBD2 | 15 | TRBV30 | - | TGTGCCTGGAGTGGAAATAGCGGGGGGCAAGAGACCCAGTACTTC | CAWSGNSGGQETQYF
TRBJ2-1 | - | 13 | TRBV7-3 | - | TGTGCCAGCAGCTTAAGCAGAGACAATGAGCAGTTCTTC | CASSLSRDNEQFF
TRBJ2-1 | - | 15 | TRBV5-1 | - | TGCGCCAGCAGCTCCGCTATAGGGAGTTACAATGAGCAGTTCTTC | CASSSAIGSYNEQFF
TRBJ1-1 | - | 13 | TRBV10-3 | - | TGTGCCATCAGTGTCCAGACGGACACTGAAGCTTTCTTT | CAISVQTDTEAFF
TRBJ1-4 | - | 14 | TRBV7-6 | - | TGTGCCAGCAGCTTAGCCGAGACAGGTTCAAAACTGTTTTTT | CASSLAETGSKLFF
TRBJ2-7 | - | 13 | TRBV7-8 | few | TGTGCCAGCAGCTTCTCGGACGACTACGAGCAGTACTTC | CASSFSDDYEQYF
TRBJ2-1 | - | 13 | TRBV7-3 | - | TGTGCCAGCAGCTTTCTAGATACCCATGAGCAGTTCTTC | CASSFLDTHEQFF
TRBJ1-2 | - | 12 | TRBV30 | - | TGTGCCTGGAGCCTAGGTTCCTATGGCTACACCTTC | CAWSLGSYGYTF
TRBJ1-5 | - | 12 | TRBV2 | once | TGTGCCTTTGGGCAGCCGAATCAGCCCCAGCATTTT | CAFGQPNQPQHF
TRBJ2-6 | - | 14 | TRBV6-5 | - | TGTGCCAGCAGTTATACCGGGACTTCCTACGTCCTGACTTTC | CASSYTGTSYVLTF
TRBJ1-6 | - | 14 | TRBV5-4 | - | TGTGCCAGCAGCTTGAAACAGAGCAATTCACCCCTCCACTTT | CASSLKQSNSPLHF
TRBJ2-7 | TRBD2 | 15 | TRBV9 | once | TGTGCCAGCAGCCCCCGGGCGGGGGTAAGCTACGAGCAGTACTTC | CASSPRAGVSYEQYF
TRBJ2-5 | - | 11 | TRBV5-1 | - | TGCGCCAGCAGCCTGCAAGAGACCCAGTACTTC | CASSLQETQYF
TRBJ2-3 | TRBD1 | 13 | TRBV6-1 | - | TGTGCCAGCAAGGGGGCGGCAACAGATACGCAGTATTTT | CASKGAATDTQYF
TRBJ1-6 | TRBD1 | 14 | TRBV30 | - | TGTGCCTGGGACAGGGCGGGTTTGGATTCACCCCTCCACTTT | CAWDRAGLDSPLHF
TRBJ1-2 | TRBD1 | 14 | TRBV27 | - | TGTGCCAGCAGTTTATCGGGGAGGGGGCAAGGCTACACCTTC | CASSLSGRGQGYTF
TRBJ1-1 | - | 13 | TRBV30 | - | TGTGCCTGGAGTCTCCAAGAGGACACTGAAGCTTTCTTT | CAWSLQEDTEAFF
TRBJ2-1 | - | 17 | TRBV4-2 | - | TGTGCCAGCAGCCAAGACGTAAGGGTGTCGGGATTGGATGAGCAGTTCTTC | CASSQDVRVSGLDEQFF
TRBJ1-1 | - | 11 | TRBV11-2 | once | TGTGCCAGCAGCTTAAACAGGGAAGCTTTCTTT | CASSLNREAFF
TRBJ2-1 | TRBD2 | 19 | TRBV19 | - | TGTGCCAGTAGTATAAGACCCGGGACTAGCGGGGGGAACAACAATGAGCAGTTCTTC | CASSIRPGTSGGNNNEQFF
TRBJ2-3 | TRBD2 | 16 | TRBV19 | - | TGTGCCAGTACCAATCAGGCTAGCGGAAGCACAGATACGCAGTATTTT | CASTNQASGSTDTQYF
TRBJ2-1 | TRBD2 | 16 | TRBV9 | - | TGTGCCAGCAGCGTAGTCGCGGCGGGAGTTGGGAATGAGCAGTTCTTC | CASSVVAAGVGNEQFF
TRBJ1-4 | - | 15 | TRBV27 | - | TGTGCCAGCAGATTGCTCGGAGGGGGTGGAGAAAAACTGTTTTTT | CASRLLGGGGEKLFF
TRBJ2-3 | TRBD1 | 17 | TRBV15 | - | TGTGCCACCAGCAGGGGTCTCGAGACAGGGAAGATGGATACGCAGTATTTT | CATSRGLETGKMDTQYF
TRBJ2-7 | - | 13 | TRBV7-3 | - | TGTGCCAGCAGCTTAAGTCAGTCCTACGAGCAGTACTTC | CASSLSQSYEQYF
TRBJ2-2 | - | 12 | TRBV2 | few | TGTGCCAGCAGTGCGGGCCCCGGGGAGCTGTTTTTT | CASSAGPGELFF
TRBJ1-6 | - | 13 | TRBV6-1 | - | TGTGCCAGCAGTGGACAGGTTTATTCACCCCTCCACTTT | CASSGQVYSPLHF
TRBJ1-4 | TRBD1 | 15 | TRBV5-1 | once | TGCGCCAGCAGATCCGGACAGGGGTATAATGAAAAACTGTTTTTT | CASRSGQGYNEKLFF
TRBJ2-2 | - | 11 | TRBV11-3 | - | TGTGCCAGCAGCCGGTCCGGGGAGCTGTTTTTT | CASSRSGELFF
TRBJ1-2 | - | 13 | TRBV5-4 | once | TGTGCCAGCAGCCCCGCGGGGAACTATGGCTACACCTTC | CASSPAGNYGYTF
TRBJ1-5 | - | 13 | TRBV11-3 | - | TGTGCCAGCAGCTTAGAAGGGGGTCAGCCCCAGCATTTT | CASSLEGGQPQHF
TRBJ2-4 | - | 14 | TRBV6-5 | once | TGTGCCAGCAGTTACAACAGGGTGAAAAACATTCAGTACTTC | CASSYNRVKNIQYF
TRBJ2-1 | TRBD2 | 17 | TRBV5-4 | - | TGTGCCAGCAGCTTGGCCCTGACTAGCGGGAGCGTTGGGGAGCAGTTCTTC | CASSLALTSGSVGEQFF
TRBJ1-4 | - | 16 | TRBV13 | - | TGTGCCAGCAGCCCCCAGGTAAGAGGCCGTAATGAAAAACTGTTTTTT | CASSPQVRGRNEKLFF
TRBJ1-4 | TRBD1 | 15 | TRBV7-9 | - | TGTGCCAGCAGCTTCGGGACAGTTGATTATGAAAAACTGTTTTTT | CASSFGTVDYEKLFF
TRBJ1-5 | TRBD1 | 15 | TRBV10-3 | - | TGTGCCAGCAGTGAAGCGACAGGGGGCCATCAGCCCCAGCATTTT | CASSEATGGHQPQHF
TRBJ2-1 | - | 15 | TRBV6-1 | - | TGTGCCAGCAGTGAAGGGGTCGGTGGGGTGGATGAGCAGTTCTTC | CASSEGVGGVDEQFF
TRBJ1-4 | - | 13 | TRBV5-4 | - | TGTGCCAGCAGCTATGGACCTAATGAAAAACTGTTTTTT | CASSYGPNEKLFF
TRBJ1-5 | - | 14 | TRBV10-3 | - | TGTGCCATCAGTGATAAGGAATCCAATCAGCCCCAGCATTTT | CAISDKESNQPQHF
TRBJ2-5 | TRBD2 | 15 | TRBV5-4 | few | TGTGCCAGCAGCCTGCCAAGCGGGAGTAAAGAGACCCAGTACTTC | CASSLPSGSKETQYF
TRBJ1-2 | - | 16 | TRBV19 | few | TGTGCCAGTAGTATGTCGGGGACGGTCCCTAACTATGGCTACACCTTC | CASSMSGTVPNYGYTF
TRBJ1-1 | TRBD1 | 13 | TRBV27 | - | TGTGCCAGCAGCCGCGCGGGACAGGCTGAAGCTTTCTTT | CASSRAGQAEAFF
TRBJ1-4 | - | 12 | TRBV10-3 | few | TGTGCCATCAGTGAACGGGGCGGAAAACTGTTTTTT | CAISERGGKLFF
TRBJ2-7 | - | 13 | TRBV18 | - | TGTGCCAGCTCACCCCTCGAAGGTGAAGAGCAGTACTTC | CASSPLEGEEQYF